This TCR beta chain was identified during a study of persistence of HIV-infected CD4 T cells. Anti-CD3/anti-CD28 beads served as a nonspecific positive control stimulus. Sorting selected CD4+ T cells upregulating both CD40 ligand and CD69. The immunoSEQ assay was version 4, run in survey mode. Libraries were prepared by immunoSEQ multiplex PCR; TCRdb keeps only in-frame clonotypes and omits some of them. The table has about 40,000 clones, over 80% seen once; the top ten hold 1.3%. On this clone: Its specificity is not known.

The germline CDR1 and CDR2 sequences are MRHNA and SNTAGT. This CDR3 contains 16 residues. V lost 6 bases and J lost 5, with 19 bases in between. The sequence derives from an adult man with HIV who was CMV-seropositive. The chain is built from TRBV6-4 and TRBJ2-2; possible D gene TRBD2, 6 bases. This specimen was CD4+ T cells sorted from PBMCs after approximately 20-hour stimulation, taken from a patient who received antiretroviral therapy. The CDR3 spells CASSRDSRGQTGELFF. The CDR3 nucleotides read TGTGCCAGCAGCCGGGACTCCCGTGGGCAGACCGGGGAGCTGTTTTTT.